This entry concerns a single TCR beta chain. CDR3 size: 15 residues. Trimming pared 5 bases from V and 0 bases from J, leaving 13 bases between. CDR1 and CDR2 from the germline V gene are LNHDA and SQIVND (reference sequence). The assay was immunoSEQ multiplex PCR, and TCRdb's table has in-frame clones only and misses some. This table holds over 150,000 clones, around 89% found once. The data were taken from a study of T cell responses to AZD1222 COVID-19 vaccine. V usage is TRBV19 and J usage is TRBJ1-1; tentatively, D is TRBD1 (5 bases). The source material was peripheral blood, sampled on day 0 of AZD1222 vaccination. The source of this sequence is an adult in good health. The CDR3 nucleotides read TGTGCCAGTAGTGTGAACAGGTTAATGAACACTGAAGCTTTCTTT. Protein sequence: CASSVNRLMNTEAFF. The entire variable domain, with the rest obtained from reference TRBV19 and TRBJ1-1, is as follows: DGGITQSPKYLFRKEGQNVTLSCEQNLNHDAMYWYRQDPGQGLRLIYYSQIVNDFQKGDIAEGYSVSREKKESFPLTVTSAQKNPTAFYLCASSVNRLMNTEAFFGQGTRLTVV.